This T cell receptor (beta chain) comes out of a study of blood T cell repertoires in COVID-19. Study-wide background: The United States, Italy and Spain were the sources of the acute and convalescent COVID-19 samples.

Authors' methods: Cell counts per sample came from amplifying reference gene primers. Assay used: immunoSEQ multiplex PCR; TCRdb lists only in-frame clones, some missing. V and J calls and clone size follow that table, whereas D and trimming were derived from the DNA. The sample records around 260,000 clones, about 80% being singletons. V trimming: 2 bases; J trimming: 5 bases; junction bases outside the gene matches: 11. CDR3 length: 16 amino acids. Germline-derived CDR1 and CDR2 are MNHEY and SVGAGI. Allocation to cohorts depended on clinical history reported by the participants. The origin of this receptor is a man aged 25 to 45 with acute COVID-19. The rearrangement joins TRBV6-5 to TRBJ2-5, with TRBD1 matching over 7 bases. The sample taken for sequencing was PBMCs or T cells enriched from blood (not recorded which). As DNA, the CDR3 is TGTGCCAGCAGTTACGAGGGACAGATAGAGTGGGAGACCCAGTACTTC. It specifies CASSYEGQIEWETQYF.